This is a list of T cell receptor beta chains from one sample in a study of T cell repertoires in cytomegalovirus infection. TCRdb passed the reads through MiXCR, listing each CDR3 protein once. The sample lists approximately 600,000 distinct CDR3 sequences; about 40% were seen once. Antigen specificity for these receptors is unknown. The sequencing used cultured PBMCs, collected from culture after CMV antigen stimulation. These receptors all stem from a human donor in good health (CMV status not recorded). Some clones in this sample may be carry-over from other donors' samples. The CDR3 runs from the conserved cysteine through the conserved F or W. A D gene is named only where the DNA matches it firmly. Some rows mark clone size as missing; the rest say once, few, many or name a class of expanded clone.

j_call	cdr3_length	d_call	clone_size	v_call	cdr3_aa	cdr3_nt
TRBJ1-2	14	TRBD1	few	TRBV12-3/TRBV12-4	CASSLRQGVYGYTF	TGTGCCAGCAGTTTAAGACAGGGGGTCTATGGCTACACCTTC
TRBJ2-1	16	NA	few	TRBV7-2	CATTHKGTNPYNEQFF	TGTGCCACGACCCACAAGGGGACGAATCCCTACAATGAGCAGTTCTTC
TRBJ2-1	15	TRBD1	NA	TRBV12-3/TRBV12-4	CASIALTGDFNEQFF	TGTGCCAGCATTGCCCTGACAGGGGACTTCAATGAGCAGTTCTTC
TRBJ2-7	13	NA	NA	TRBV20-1	CSAVKIRDYEQYF	TGCAGTGCTGTTAAGATCCGGGACTACGAGCAGTACTTC
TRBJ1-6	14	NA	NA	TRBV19	CASSVSGEYSPLHF	TGTGCCAGTAGTGTCTCCGGGGAGTATTCACCCCTCCACTTT
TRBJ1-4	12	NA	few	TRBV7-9	CASRPGNEKLFF	TGTGCCAGCAGGCCGGGTAATGAAAAACTGTTTTTT
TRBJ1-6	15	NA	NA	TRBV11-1	CASRPRGQYNSPLHF	TGTGCCAGCAGGCCTCGAGGACAGTATAATTCACCCCTCCACTTT
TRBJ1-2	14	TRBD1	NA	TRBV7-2	CASSSRTGGGGYTF	TGTGCCAGCAGCTCCCGGACAGGGGGGGGGGGCTACACCTTC
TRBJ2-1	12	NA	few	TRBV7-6	CASSLNDGEQFF	TGTGCCAGCAGCTTAAATGACGGTGAGCAGTTCTTC
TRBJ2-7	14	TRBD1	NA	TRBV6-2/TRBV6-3	CASSYGVGQYEQYF	TGTGCCAGCAGTTACGGCGTGGGACAGTACGAGCAGTACTTC
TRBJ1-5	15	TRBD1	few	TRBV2	CASQYRGRGNQPQHF	TGTGCCAGCCAGTACAGGGGGCGCGGTAATCAGCCCCAGCATTTT
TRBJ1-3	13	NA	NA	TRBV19	CASMRAARNTIYF	TGTGCCAGTATGAGGGCTGCAAGGAACACCATATATTTT
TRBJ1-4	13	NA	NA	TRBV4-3	CASSQGPRGKLFF	TGCGCCAGCAGCCAAGGACCCCGAGGAAAACTGTTTTTT
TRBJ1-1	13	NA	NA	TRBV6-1	CASSDGWTTEAFF	TGTGCCAGCAGTGACGGCTGGACCACTGAAGCTTTCTTT
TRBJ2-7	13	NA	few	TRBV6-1	CASSSNTMYEQYF	TGTGCCAGCAGTTCGAACACAATGTACGAGCAGTACTTC
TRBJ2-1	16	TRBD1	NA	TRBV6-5	CASSYSGTGPYNEQFF	TGTGCCAGCAGTTACTCTGGGACAGGTCCCTACAATGAGCAGTTCTTC
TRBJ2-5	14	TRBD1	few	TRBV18	CASSPGTAEETQYF	TGTGCCAGCTCACCCGGGACAGCTGAAGAGACCCAGTACTTC
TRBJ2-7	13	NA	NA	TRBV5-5	CASSFTLAYEQYF	TGTGCCAGCAGCTTTACCCTTGCGTACGAGCAGTACTTC
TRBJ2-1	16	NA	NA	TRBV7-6	CASSSNRVRSYNEQFF	TGTGCCAGCAGCTCGAACCGGGTCCGATCCTACAATGAGCAGTTCTTC
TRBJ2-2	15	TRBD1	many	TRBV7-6	CASSRWTGNTGELFF	TGTGCCAGCAGCCGATGGACAGGGAACACCGGGGAGCTGTTTTTT
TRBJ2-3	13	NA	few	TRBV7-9	CASSDQGRNTQYF	TGTGCCTCCTCGGACCAGGGCCGAAATACGCAGTATTTT
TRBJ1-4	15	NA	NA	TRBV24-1	CATSDPGVGNEKLFF	TGTGCCACCAGTGACCCGGGGGTAGGCAATGAAAAACTGTTTTTT
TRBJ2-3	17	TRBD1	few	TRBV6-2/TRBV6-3	CARTSRDRGVCTDTQYF	TGTGCCAGAACCTCCCGGGACAGGGGAGTGTGCACAGATACGCAGTATTTT
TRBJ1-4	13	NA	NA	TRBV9	CASSPGAGEKLFF	TGTGCCAGCAGCCCGGGGGCGGGTGAAAAACTGTTTTTT
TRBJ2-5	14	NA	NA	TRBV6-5	CASSPSRVPETQYF	TGTGCCAGCAGTCCCTCAAGGGTTCCAGAGACCCAGTACTTC
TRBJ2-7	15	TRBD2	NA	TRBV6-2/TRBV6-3	CASSSPGRAFTEQYF	TGTGCCAGCAGTTCACCGGGGAGGGCCTTCACCGAGCAGTACTTC
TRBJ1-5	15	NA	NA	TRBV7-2	CASSPSRLSNQPQHF	TGTGCCAGCAGCCCCTCCCGGTTGAGCAATCAGCCCCAGCATTTT
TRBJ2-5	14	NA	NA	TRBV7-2	CASSPSVVRETQYF	TGTGCCAGCAGCCCCTCGGTTGTAAGGGAGACCCAGTACTTC
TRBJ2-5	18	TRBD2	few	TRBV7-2	CASSSSLGTIKRQETQYF	TGTGCCAGCAGTTCATCACTAGGGACTATCAAACGCCAAGAGACCCAGTACTTC
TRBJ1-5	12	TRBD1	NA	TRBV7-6	CATRGANRPQHF	TGTGCCACCAGGGGGGCGAATCGGCCCCAGCATTTT
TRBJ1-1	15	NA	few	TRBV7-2	CASRTTLGVGTEAFF	TGTGCCAGCAGGACGACCCTCGGGGTTGGCACTGAAGCTTTCTTT
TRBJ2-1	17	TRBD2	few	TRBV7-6	CASSLGVRGGTYNEQFF	TGTGCCAGCAGCTTAGGGGTGCGGGGGGGTACGTACAATGAGCAGTTCTTC
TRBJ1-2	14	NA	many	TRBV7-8	CASSLVYSTNGYTF	TGTGCCAGCAGCTTAGTTTACAGTACTAATGGCTACACCTTC
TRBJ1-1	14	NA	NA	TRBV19	CASSIGRAGTEAFF	TGTGCCAGTAGTATAGGTCGGGCGGGCACTGAAGCTTTCTTT
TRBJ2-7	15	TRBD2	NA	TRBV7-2	CASSLASGITYEQYF	TGTGCCAGCAGCTTAGCTAGCGGGATAACCTACGAGCAGTACTTC
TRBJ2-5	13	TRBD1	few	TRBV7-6	CASSLAPGGTQYF	TGTGCCAGCAGCTTAGCGCCAGGGGGGACCCAGTACTTC
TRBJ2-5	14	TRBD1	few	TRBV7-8	CASTRTGGRETQYF	TGTGCCAGCACCCGGACAGGGGGCAGGGAGACCCAGTACTTC
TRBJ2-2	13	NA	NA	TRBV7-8	CASSTHLQGELFF	TGTGCCAGCAGCACCCACTTGCAGGGGGAGCTGTTTTTT
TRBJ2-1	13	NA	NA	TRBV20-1	CSARRRAGNEQFF	TGCAGTGCTAGAAGGAGGGCGGGGAATGAGCAGTTCTTC
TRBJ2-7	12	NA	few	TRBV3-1	CASSQSSRSWYF	TGTGCCAGCAGCCAAAGCAGCAGGTCTTGGTACTTC
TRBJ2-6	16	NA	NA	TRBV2	CASTLIRGSGANVLTF	TGTGCCAGCACTCTTATCAGGGGCAGTGGGGCCAACGTCCTGACTTTC
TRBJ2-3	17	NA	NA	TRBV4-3	CASSQIRDRGSTDTQYF	TGCGCCAGCAGCCAGATCCGGGACCGAGGGAGCACAGATACGCAGTATTTT